The sequence of this T cell receptor (beta chain) was determined in a study of early T cells in non-severe SARS-CoV-2 infection. Study-wide background: Bulk RNA isolated from unsorted whole blood underwent sequencing; chains were not paired.

Notes on this clonotype: What it binds is unknown.

The CDR3 sequence is 15 residues long. Germline loops: CDR1 WSHSY, CDR2 SAAADI. J gave up 7 bases and V 4 bases, and 11 bases lay outside the gene matches. General study results and limits: In VDJdb matching, anti-spike CD8 responses were favored while private and CD4 specificities went missing.

TCRdb used MiXCR to reprocess the 5' RACE reads, holding one entry per CDR3 protein. The sample carries around 46,000 distinct CDR3 sequences, roughly 5.5% recorded once. This chain joins TRBV10-2 and TRBJ2-7; 9 positions match TRBD2. Sample: whole blood. This TCR derives from an adult who was a healthcare worker with PCR-confirmed SARS-CoV-2 infection or an uninfected control (not recorded which). CDR3 region: CASSVRLAGTREQYF. The CDR3 coding sequence is TGCGCCAGCAGTGTTCGGCTAGCGGGAACGAGGGAGCAGTACTTC.